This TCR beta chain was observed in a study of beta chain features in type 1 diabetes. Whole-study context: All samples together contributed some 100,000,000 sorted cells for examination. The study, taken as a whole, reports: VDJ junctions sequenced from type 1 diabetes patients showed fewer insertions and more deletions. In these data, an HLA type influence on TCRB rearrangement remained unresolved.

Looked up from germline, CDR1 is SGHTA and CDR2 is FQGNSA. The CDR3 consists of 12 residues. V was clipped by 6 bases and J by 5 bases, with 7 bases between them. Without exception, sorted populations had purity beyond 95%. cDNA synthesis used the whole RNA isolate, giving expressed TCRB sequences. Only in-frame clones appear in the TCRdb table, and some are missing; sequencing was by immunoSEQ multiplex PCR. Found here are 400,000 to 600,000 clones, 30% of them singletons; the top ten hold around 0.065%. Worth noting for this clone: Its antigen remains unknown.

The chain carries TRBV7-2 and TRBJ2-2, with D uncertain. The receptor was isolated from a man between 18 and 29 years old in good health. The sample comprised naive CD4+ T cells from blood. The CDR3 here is CASSGRTGELFF. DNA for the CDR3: TGTGCCAGCAGTGGGCGGACCGGGGAGCTGTTTTTT.